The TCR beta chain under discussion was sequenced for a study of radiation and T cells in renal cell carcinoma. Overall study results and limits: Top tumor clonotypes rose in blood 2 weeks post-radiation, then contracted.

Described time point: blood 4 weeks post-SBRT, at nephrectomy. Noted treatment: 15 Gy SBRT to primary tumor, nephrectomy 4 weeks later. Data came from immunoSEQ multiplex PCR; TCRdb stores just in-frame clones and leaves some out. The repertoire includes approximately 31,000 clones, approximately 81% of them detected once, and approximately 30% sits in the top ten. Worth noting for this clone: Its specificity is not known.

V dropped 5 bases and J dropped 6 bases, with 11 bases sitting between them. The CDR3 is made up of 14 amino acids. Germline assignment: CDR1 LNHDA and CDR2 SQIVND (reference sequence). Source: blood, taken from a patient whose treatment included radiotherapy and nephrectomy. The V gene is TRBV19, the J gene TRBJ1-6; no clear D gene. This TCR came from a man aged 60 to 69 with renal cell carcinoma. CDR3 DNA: TGTGCCAGTAGTGCCCGACCTCGTAATTCACCCCTCCACTTT. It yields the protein CASSARPRNSPLHF.